This T cell receptor (beta chain) came from a study of blood T cell repertoires in COVID-19. At the level of the study: T cells, B-cell-depleted T cells, or PBMCs provided the cDNA or gDNA that served as material.

Using immunoSEQ multiplex PCR, the repertoire was profiled, and TCRdb retains in-frame clones only, with some absent. The table has about 170,000 clones, over 80% seen once; the top ten hold roughly 8.1%. Germline V gene sequence: CDR1 MNHNS, CDR2 SASEGT. The germline V and J ends were trimmed by 3 bases and 4 bases, with 12 bases remaining between them. This CDR3 region has 14 residues. Patients of the Seattle cohort, enrolled during active infection, were followed longitudinally. The TCR was taken from a woman of 80 years or more with COVID-19, enrolled during active disease. The chain is built from TRBV6-1 and TRBJ1-2, with D tentatively TRBD1 (5 bases). The sequencing sample was made of peripheral blood. The DNA for the CDR3 is TGTGCCAGCAGTGAGTCCGACAGACTCTATGGCTACACCTTC. It translates to CASSESDRLYGYTF.